Below are 32 T cell receptor beta chains sequenced from a single sample in a study of vaccination effects on CD4 cells after COVID-19. Sequencing in the ViraFEST assay came after antigen-specific CD4+ T cells had been expanded with viral peptide pools, which were used to stimulate PBMC. Scientists isolated CD4+ T cells after a roughly 10-day culture period ended. Nucleocapsid antibodies stayed negative before and after vaccination, showing no earlier SARS-CoV-2 infection. These receptors lack a known antigen. Profiled with immunoSEQ multiplex PCR; TCRdb holds only in-frame clones, not every one. The profile shows around 71,000 clones, roughly 72% of them singletons. Here the sequenced sample was CD4+ T cells from PBMCs cultured with HCoV-OC43 spike peptides, taken before COVID-19 vaccination. Subset defined: HCoV-OC43 spike overlapping peptide pool stimulation. These receptors were obtained from a human donor who received a COVID-19 vaccine.

This chain connects TRBV24-1 to TRBJ2-2; 11 bases agree with TRBD1. Germline V lookup: CDR1 KGHDR, CDR2 SFDVKD. V lost 4 bases and J lost 7; bases outside the gene matches: 7. The CDR3 consists of 16 residues. CDR3: CATSDRTGGRSGELFF. CDR3 coding DNA: TGTGCCACCAGTGACCGGACAGGGGGCAGAAGCGGGGAGCTGTTTTTT.

V is TRBV15 and J is TRBJ2-5; D is perhaps TRBD2 (7 bases). This CDR3 region has 13 residues. Germline CDR1 LNHNV, CDR2 YYDKDF (reference sequence). V lost 8 bases to trimming and J lost 2 bases, with 12 bases between them. The CDR3: CATRKGGQETQYF. CDR3 bases: TGTGCCACCCGGAAGGGGGGGCAAGAGACCCAGTACTTC. The whole variable domain, filled in from reference TRBV15 and TRBJ2-5, reads DAMVIQNPRYQVTQFGKPVTLSCSQTLNHNVMYWYQQKSSQAPKLLFHYYDKDFNNEADTPDNFQSRRPNTSFCFLDIRSPGLGDTAMYLCATRKGGQETQYFGPGTRLLVL.

The chain recombines TRBV18 with TRBJ2-7, with a possible D match to TRBD1 (6 bases). V was cut by 5 bases and J by 0 bases, with 17 bases left in between. Germline values: CDR1 KGHSH, CDR2 LQKENI. The CDR3 has 16 amino acids. CDR3 DNA: TGTGCCAGCTCATCCCAGACAGGACCGAGCTCCTACGAGCAGTACGTC. It codes for CASSSQTGPSSYEQYV.

The chain has TRBV28 and TRBJ2-3, with unresolved D. Germline-derived CDR1 and CDR2 are MDHEN and SYDVKM. CDR3 length: 14 residues. V dropped 5 bases and J dropped 4 bases, with 13 bases sitting between them. Here the CDR3 DNA reads TGTGCCAGCAGTCCCAGCCCCGGCCCAGATACGCAGTATTTT. It is translated as CASSPSPGPDTQYF.

The V and J genes are TRBV7-9 and TRBJ2-3; no firm D call. This CDR3 is 13 amino acids long. Germline CDR1 is SEHNR and CDR2 is FQNEAQ (reference sequence). The V gene lost 8 bases and the J gene lost 2 bases, with 11 bases spanning the gap. CDR3 nucleotides: TGTGCCAGCCAAGGACGGGTCACAGATACGCAGTATTTT. It codes for CASQGRVTDTQYF.

This clone was detected only once. This chain connects TRBV4-1 to TRBJ1-3; 7 positions agree with TRBD1. V trimming: 1 base; J trimming: 3 bases; junction bases outside the gene matches: 3. The CDR3 totals 15 residues. CDR1 is MGHRA, CDR2 YSYEKL, per germline. The DNA for the CDR3 is TGCGCCAGCAGCCAAGTTAGGGGGCTTGGAAACACCATATATTTT. Translated, it gives CASSQVRGLGNTIYF.

This clone was seen once. J is TRBJ1-6 and V is TRBV6-2 or TRBV6-3, with D tentatively TRBD1 (5 bases). CDR1 is MNHEY, CDR2 SVGEGT, per germline. This CDR3 comprises 14 residues. V was pared by 5 bases and J by 9 bases, with 14 bases between. CDR3 in DNA: TGTGCCAGCAGTCCAGGCGAGGGGATTTCACCCCTCCACTTT. Its translation: CASSPGEGISPLHF.

The chain couples TRBV9 to TRBJ2-4; D is uncertain. CDR1 and CDR2 (germline): SGDLS, YYNGEE. Trimming removed 0 bases at V and 6 bases at J, with 7 bases between. There are 13 residues in the CDR3. CDR3 sequence: CASSVDLGNIQYF. DNA of the CDR3: TGTGCCAGCAGCGTAGATCTCGGAAACATTCAGTACTTC.

DNA for the CDR3: TGTGCCAGTAGACCTACGGACAGGCCCTATAGCAATCAGCCCCAGCATTTT. Its protein product is CASRPTDRPYSNQPQHF. The V call is TRBV19, the J call TRBJ1-5; TRBD1 agrees at 7 bases. The V gene's germline CDR1 is LNHDA and CDR2 SQIVND (reference sequence). The CDR3 sequence is 17 residues long. V shed 6 bases and J 0 bases; nucleotides not matched to a gene: 11.

This clone was detected only a few times. This rearrangement joins TRBV5-4 to TRBJ2-4; 8 bases are shared with TRBD1. The CDR3 extends over 13 amino acids. Germline-derived CDR1 and CDR2 are SGHNT and YYREEE (reference sequence). V dropped 4 bases and J dropped 5; count of bases not matched to a gene: 2. CDR3 nucleotides: TGTGCCAGCAGCGGGACAGGAGAAAACATTCAGTACTTC. Protein product: CASSGTGENIQYF.

V usage is TRBV24-1 and J usage is TRBJ1-6; D gene uncertain. Trimming removed 9 bases from V and 14 bases from J, with 19 bases in between. This CDR3 spans 13 amino acids. Germline V gene data show CDR1 as KGHDR and CDR2 as SFDVKD. The CDR3 loop is CATPGRELRTLHF. CDR3 coding DNA: TGTGCCACCCCTGGGAGGGAACTCAGGACCCTCCACTTT.

V and J are TRBV4-3 and TRBJ2-3, with 12 bases lining up with TRBD2. This CDR3 region has 18 residues. Germline V gene sequence: CDR1 LGHNA, CDR2 YSLEER. The junction had 5 bases not matched to a gene; V was cut back by 0 bases and J by 1 base. Here the CDR3 reads CASSQDRWTSGGTDTQYF. The CDR3 DNA reads as TGCGCCAGCAGCCAAGATCGCTGGACTAGCGGGGGCACAGATACGCAGTATTTT.

This rearrangement joins TRBV24-1 to TRBJ1-2, with D unclear. Germline CDR1 KGHDR, CDR2 SFDVKD. V lost 6 bases, J lost 0 bases, and 4 bases lay in between. This CDR3 is 12 amino acids long. DNA for the CDR3: TGTGCCACCAGTAACACTAACTATGGCTACACCTTC. The encoded protein is CATSNTNYGYTF.

V usage is TRBV7-2 and J usage is TRBJ1-2, with 10 bases lining up with TRBD1. Germline V gene sequence: CDR1 SGHTA, CDR2 FQGNSA. V gave up 3 bases and J gave up 4 bases; unmatched junction bases: 2. CDR3 length: 14 residues. The CDR3 loop reads CASSLRDRGYGYTF. CDR3 nucleotides: TGTGCCAGCAGCTTGAGGGACAGGGGCTATGGCTACACCTTC.

Comments on this clone: Other DNA sequences in this specimen translate into the identical CDR3. The chain links TRBV19 to TRBJ1-5; 7 positions agree with TRBD1. The CDR3 consists of 15 residues. The trim removed 5 bases at V and 1 base at J, leaving 5 bases unmatched. Germline V gene lookup returns CDR1 LNHDA and CDR2 SQIVND (reference sequence). The CDR3 here is CASSPRGGSNQPQHF. The CDR3, as DNA: TGTGCCAGTAGTCCCCGAGGGGGCAGCAATCAGCCCCAGCATTTT.

This chain connects TRBV10-3 to TRBJ2-1; 7 bases line up with TRBD1. This CDR3 has 17 amino acids. The germline V gene encodes CDR1 ENHRY and CDR2 SYGVKD. The V and J ends lost 2 bases and 2 bases, in that order; junction bases with no gene match: 9. This chain's CDR3 is CAISENTGERTYNEQFF. The CDR3 region has the DNA TGTGCCATCAGTGAGAATACAGGGGAAAGGACCTACAATGAGCAGTTCTTC.

V is TRBV7-8 and J is TRBJ2-3; the match to TRBD1 covers 9 bases. J was trimmed by 7 bases and V by 5 bases; bases with no gene match: 10. CDR1 is SGHVS, CDR2 FQNEAQ, per germline. The CDR3 has 15 amino acids. CDR3 protein: CASSADRGLVYTQYF. The CDR3 coding sequence is TGTGCCAGCAGCGCCGACAGGGGGTTAGTGTATACGCAGTATTTT.

On this clone itself: This sample also contains other DNA sequences that code for the same CDR3. V is TRBV5-1 and J is TRBJ2-3; D ambiguous. CDR3 length equals 14 residues. Deletions cut 1 base from V and 0 bases from J, with 6 bases between. Germline values: CDR1 SGHRS, CDR2 YFSETQ. The CDR3 nucleotides are TGCGCCAGCAGCTTGAGGGCTAGCACAGATACGCAGTATTTT. Translated, it gives CASSLRASTDTQYF.

The gene calls are TRBV15 and TRBJ1-5; D uncertain. The V gene lost 1 base and the J gene lost 0 bases, with 10 bases spanning the gap. This CDR3 comprises 16 residues. Germline assignment: CDR1 LNHNV and CDR2 YYDKDF (reference sequence). The CDR3 DNA reads TGTGCCACCAGCAGAGGGCAGGATCGTAGCAATCAGCCCCAGCATTTT. This codes for CATSRGQDRSNQPQHF.

This rearrangement joins TRBV9 to TRBJ2-1; D possibly corresponds to TRBD1 (5 bases). The CDR3 totals 15 residues. Deletions cut 3 bases from V and 4 bases from J, with 14 bases between. The germline gives CDR1 SGDLS, CDR2 YYNGEE. The CDR3 is CASSGGRQIYNEQFF. CDR3 in DNA: TGTGCCAGCAGCGGAGGAAGACAGATTTACAATGAGCAGTTCTTC.

This chain uses TRBV5-1 with TRBJ1-1; unclear D gene. V was clipped by 4 bases and J by 6 bases, with 13 bases between them. There are 13 residues in the CDR3. The germline V gene has CDR1 SGHRS and CDR2 YFSETQ. As DNA, the CDR3 is TGCGCCAGCAGCGTCGCGGGTTGGCCTGAAGCTTTCTTT. This gives the protein CASSVAGWPEAFF. Together with reference TRBV5-1 and TRBJ1-1, the CDR3 gives the full variable domain: KAGVTQTPRYLIKTRGQQVTLSCSPISGHRSVSWYQQTPGQGLQFLFEYFSETQRNKGNFPGRFSGRQFSNSRSEMNVSTLELGDSALYLCASSVAGWPEAFFGQGTRLTVV.

V and J are TRBV12-3 or TRBV12-4 and TRBJ2-1, with D maybe TRBD2 (6 bases). The CDR3 length is 12 residues. Trimming shortened V by 6 bases and J by 9 bases, and 12 bases separated the two germline ends. The CDR3: CASRRSSVEQFF. Here the CDR3 DNA reads TGTGCCAGCAGGAGATCTAGCGTTGAGCAGTTCTTC.

CDR3 sequence reads: CASSLGQLETQYF. CDR3 coding DNA: TGCGCCAGCAGCTTGGGACAGTTGGAGACCCAGTACTTC. This chain connects TRBV5-1 to TRBJ2-5; TRBD1 might be the D (5 bases). The CDR3 is 13 residues long. Deletions cut 0 bases from V and 5 bases from J, with 8 bases between. Germline CDR1 is SGHRS and CDR2 is YFSETQ.

This chain links TRBV6-6 with TRBJ2-4; D is unclear. Germline lookup yields CDR1 MNHNY and CDR2 SVGAGI (reference sequence). Trimming removed 3 bases at V and 12 bases at J, with 12 bases between. The CDR3 extends over 12 amino acids. The CDR3, as DNA: TGTGCCAGCAGTTATGCAGCCGCTACTCAGTACTTC. Protein: CASSYAAATQYF.

The V call is TRBV9, the J call TRBJ2-3, with D perhaps TRBD1 or TRBD2 (6 bases each). The CDR3 length is 16 residues. Trimming pared 0 bases from V and 5 bases from J, leaving 16 bases between. Germline CDR1 SGDLS, CDR2 YYNGEE. The CDR3 is CASSVAPGGEIDTQYF. DNA for the CDR3: TGTGCCAGCAGCGTAGCGCCCGGGGGCGAAATAGATACGCAGTATTTT.

The chain employs TRBV14 and TRBJ2-3; the match to TRBD2 covers 13 bases. V shed 4 bases, J shed 0 bases, and the junction held 10 bases outside the gene matches. The germline gives CDR1 SGHDN, CDR2 FVKESK. The CDR3 is made up of 19 amino acids. The CDR3: CASSRDRTSGGPSTDTQYF. In DNA form, the CDR3 reads TGTGCCAGCAGCCGCGATAGGACTAGCGGGGGACCTAGCACAGATACGCAGTATTTT.

This chain links TRBV29-1 with TRBJ1-5; D is ambiguous. The germline CDR1 and CDR2 sequences are SQVTM and ANQGSEA. V lost 4 bases, J lost 6 bases, and 13 bases lay in between. The CDR3 runs to 13 residues. Written as DNA, the CDR3 is TGCAGCGTTGGGGCAGGAGTAGGTCAGCCCCAGCATTTT. Residues: CSVGAGVGQPQHF.

This chain links TRBV2 with TRBJ1-2, with D tentatively TRBD1 (6 bases). Trimming shortened V by 2 bases and J by 1 base, and 14 bases separated the two germline ends. The CDR3 totals 16 residues. CDR1 is SNHLY and CDR2 is FYNNEI in the germline V gene. The CDR3 loop reads CASSEQGIGLNYGYTF. For the CDR3, the DNA is TGTGCCAGCAGTGAACAGGGGATCGGCCTTAACTATGGCTACACCTTC. Combining the CDR3 with reference TRBV2 and TRBJ1-2 gives the whole variable domain EPEVTQTPSHQVTQMGQEVILRCVPISNHLYFYWYRQILGQKVEFLVSFYNNEISEKSEIFDDQFSVERPDGSNFTLKIRSTKLEDSAMYFCASSEQGIGLNYGYTFGSGTRLTVV.

The V and J genes are TRBV20-1 and TRBJ2-3, with D uncertain. Deletions cut 5 bases from V and 6 bases from J, with 9 bases between. The germline CDR1 and CDR2 sequences are DFQATT and SNEGSKA (reference sequence). CDR3 size: 11 residues. The CDR3 nucleotides are TGCAGTGCTCGCCTGAGTGATACGCAGTATTTT. Translating it yields CSARLSDTQYF.

V is TRBV7-9 and J is TRBJ1-2, with a weak D call TRBD1 (6 bases). The CDR3 contains 16 residues. Germline V CDR1 and CDR2: SEHNR, FQNEAQ (reference sequence). V was pared by 6 bases and J by 6 bases, with 23 bases between. In nucleotides, the CDR3 is TGTGCCAGCAGTCACGAGGTCTGGCAGGGGTCCCATGGCTACACCTTC. This codes for CASSHEVWQGSHGYTF.

The rearrangement joins TRBV19 to TRBJ1-5; D ambiguous. Trimming took off 7 bases at V and 4 bases at J, with 14 bases between the two ends. The CDR3 covers 14 residues. Germline CDR1 reads LNHDA; CDR2 reads SQIVND (reference sequence). In DNA form, the CDR3 reads TGTGCCAGTACCCCCGCTCAGACTAATCAGCCCCAGCATTTT. It specifies CASTPAQTNQPQHF.

The chain is built from TRBV7-2 and TRBJ1-6, with D hard to call. CDR1 and CDR2 (germline): SGHTA, FQGNSA. Trimming pared 5 bases from V and 10 bases from J, leaving 18 bases between. CDR3 length: 15 amino acids. The CDR3 bases are TGTGCCAGCAGCCCTAGACGAGACCTATGGTCACCCCTCCACTTT. Amino acid sequence: CASSPRRDLWSPLHF.